This T cell receptor (beta chain) was observed in a study of T cells in Graves' hyperthyroidism and ophthalmopathy. Amplified TCR beta CDR3 regions derived from RNA transcripts. First-round RT-PCR of the TCR CDR3 relied on the HTBI primer set. Each CDR3 protein is one row after TCRdb ran MiXCR on the multiplex PCR reads. There are some 600,000 distinct CDR3 sequences in the sample; 14% occur only once, and under 7% lies in the top ten. This clonotype was seen repeatedly, ten times or more. Its antigen is not known. There are 14 residues in the CDR3. Germline CDR1 and CDR2: SGHNT and YENEEA. Between the trimmed V and J ends, which lost 0 bases and 6 bases, there was a span of 10 bases. Study outcomes and limitations: Ophthalmopathy, as predicted by the model, came a median around 6 months after the prediction.

The receptor comes from a woman in her twenties or thirties with Graves' hyperthyroidism that later progressed to Graves' ophthalmopathy. The chain carries TRBV11-3 and TRBJ2-3; tentatively, D is TRBD1 (6 bases). Sequencing was performed on blood. The CDR3 DNA sequence: TGTGCCAGCAGCTTAGACGGACAGCTGGATACGCAGTATTTT. Its translation: CASSLDGQLDTQYF.